Listed here are 13 T cell receptor beta chains from one sample, sequenced in a study of shared clonotypes between healthy human individuals. Measured with immunoSEQ multiplex PCR; TCRdb has only the in-frame clones, and not every one. The sample yields around 2.5 million clones, 80% to 95% seen once. The specimen was naive CD4+ T cells from PBMCs. Subset defined: CD45RA+ positively selected. These receptors were obtained from a man aged 18 to 35 in good health. Some clones in this sample may be carry-over from other donors' samples.

The CDR3: CASSLAVTAYEQYF. The CDR3 DNA reads TGTGCCAGCAGCTTGGCTGTGACAGCCTACGAGCAGTACTTC. The chain recombines TRBV5-5 with TRBJ2-7, with D possibly being TRBD1 (5 bases). CDR1 is SGHKS and CDR2 is YYEKEE in the germline V gene (reference sequence). Trimming removed 0 bases from V and 2 bases from J, with 9 bases in between. The CDR3 contains 14 residues.

V usage is TRBV28 and J usage is TRBJ1-4; TRBD1 is a possible D gene (5 bases). The CDR3 runs to 15 residues. CDR1 and CDR2 from the germline V gene are MDHEN and SYDVKM. V lost 7 bases and J lost 8, with 20 bases in between. The DNA for the CDR3 is TGTGCCAGCATCCGGGCAGGGCTGATTCGGGAAAAACTGTTTTTT. It is translated as CASIRAGLIREKLFF.

As concerns this clone: Other nucleotide sequences in the sample specify the same CDR3. The genes are TRBV5-1 and TRBJ2-5; tentative D call: TRBD2 (6 bases). The CDR3 totals 13 residues. Germline V gives CDR1 SGHRS, CDR2 YFSETQ. The germline V and J ends were trimmed by 3 bases and 3 bases, with 9 bases remaining between them. CDR3 amino acids: CASSYGTEETQYF. The DNA for the CDR3 is TGCGCCAGCAGCTACGGGACTGAAGAGACCCAGTACTTC.

V is TRBV2 and J is TRBJ2-4; no clear D. Germline V gene sequence: CDR1 SNHLY, CDR2 FYNNEI. CDR3 length: 14 residues. V was trimmed by 6 bases and J by 0 bases, leaving 9 bases between them. The chain's CDR3 is CASRVQLAKNIQYF. As DNA, the CDR3 is TGTGCCAGCAGGGTCCAACTAGCCAAAAACATTCAGTACTTC.

This chain links TRBV28 with TRBJ1-1, with no clear D. Trimming pared 6 bases from V and 3 bases from J, leaving 23 bases between. This CDR3 has 17 residues. Germline assignment: CDR1 MDHEN and CDR2 SYDVKM. The CDR3 DNA sequence: TGTGCCAGCAGCCCAACCTCCCGATTGGGTGGAGACACTGAAGCTTTCTTT. Its protein is CASSPTSRLGGDTEAFF.

The genes are TRBV6-1 and TRBJ1-1; a possible D gene is TRBD1 (6 bases). The CDR3 has 15 amino acids. Per germline, CDR1 MNHNS and CDR2 SASEGT. V was shortened by 6 bases and J by 0 bases, with 14 bases between the two germline ends. The CDR3 loop is CASRLAGTLNTEAFF. As DNA, the CDR3 is TGTGCCAGCAGGCTCGCCGGGACATTGAACACTGAAGCTTTCTTT.

The genes are TRBV25-1 and TRBJ2-3, with 12 positions matching TRBD2. The junction had 8 bases not matched to a gene; V was cut back by 4 bases and J by 3 bases. The germline V gene has CDR1 MGHDK and CDR2 SYGVNS. The CDR3 runs 17 residues. The CDR3, as DNA: TGTGCCAGCAGTGCCCCCTGGACTAGCGGGGAAACAGATACGCAGTATTTT. It encodes CASSAPWTSGETDTQYF.

The J gene is TRBJ2-7, the V gene TRBV7-3; D may be TRBD2 (6 bases). There are 14 residues in the CDR3. The V end lost 5 bases, the J end lost 0 bases, and 11 bases lay between the germline ends. Looked up from germline, CDR1 is SGHTA and CDR2 is FQGTGA. Here the CDR3 reads CASSKGGTSYEQYF. In DNA, the CDR3 is TGTGCCAGCAGCAAAGGAGGGACCTCCTACGAGCAGTACTTC.

The gene calls are TRBV7-2 and TRBJ2-3; D not certain. The V and J ends lost 5 bases and 5 bases respectively, with 8 bases between them. Germline CDR1 reads SGHTA; CDR2 reads FQGNSA. The CDR3 is 12 amino acids. The chain's CDR3 is CASSGSGDTQYF. CDR3 nucleotide sequence: TGTGCCAGCAGCGGTTCAGGAGATACGCAGTATTTT.

The chain recombines TRBV5-1 with TRBJ2-5; 10 bases agree with TRBD2. The CDR3 covers 14 residues. Trimming at V came to 4 bases and at J to 5 bases, leaving 5 bases not matched to a gene. From germline, CDR1 is SGHRS and CDR2 YFSETQ. CDR3 sequence (DNA): TGCGCCAGCAGCCCGGGACTAGCGAGGGAGACCCAGTACTTC. Residues: CASSPGLARETQYF.

This clone has a single count. The CDR3, as DNA: TGTGCCAGCAGCCTGGTGGGGGGCAGCAATCAGCCCCAGCATTTT. Translation: CASSLVGGSNQPQHF. The chain employs TRBV7-8 and TRBJ1-5; possibly TRBD1 for D (6 bases). Germline lookup yields CDR1 SGHVS and CDR2 FQNEAQ. Trimming took off 5 bases at V and 1 base at J, with 12 bases between the two ends. The CDR3 runs to 15 residues.

The rearrangement joins TRBV14 to TRBJ2-2; no clear D gene. The V and J ends lost 1 base and 1 base respectively, with 4 bases between them. CDR1 and CDR2 from the germline V gene are SGHDN and FVKESK. CDR3 length: 14 residues. The CDR3 nucleotides read TGTGCCAGCAGCCAAGTTGAGAACACCGGGGAGCTGTTTTTT. Its protein product is CASSQVENTGELFF.

V is TRBV4-1 and J is TRBJ2-5; TRBD1 matches at 9 bases. Germline CDR1 is MGHRA and CDR2 is YSYEKL. The CDR3 has 15 amino acids. Losses at the gene ends were 2 bases for V and 3 bases for J; bases not matched to a gene: 4. The CDR3: CASSQPTGGEETQYF. For the CDR3, the DNA is TGCGCCAGCAGCCAACCAACAGGGGGCGAAGAGACCCAGTACTTC.